These 11 T cell receptor beta chains share one sample of origin, sequenced in a study of T cell responses to AZD1222 COVID-19 vaccine (dated by TCRdb to the early 2020s). Taken with the paper, the label for time point translates to: about 28 days (+/-7) after the second vaccine dose. The receptor library was made with the immunoSEQ multiplex PCR assay. In TCRdb, the immuneACCESS table is reduced to in-frame sequences with V and J assigned. These tables do not hold every clone; where another copy was compared, an unresolved V gene accounts for under half, and the others remain unexplained. The sample contains 150,000 to 200,000 clones, 90% to 95% of them found a single time. The ten largest make up approximately 1.1% of the sample. Sample: peripheral blood, taken 28 days after the second AZD1222 dose. These receptors all stem from an adult who received the AZD1222 COVID-19 vaccine.

V and J are TRBV7-8 and TRBJ1-6; D gene unclear. CDR1 and CDR2 (germline): SGHVS, FQNEAQ. Deletions cut 1 base from V and 0 bases from J, with 7 bases between. The CDR3 has 16 amino acids. The CDR3: CASSLEGSSYNSPLHF. CDR3 sequence (DNA): TGTGCCAGCAGCTTAGAGGGTAGCTCCTATAATTCACCCCTCCACTTT.

A few counts support this clone. The rearrangement links TRBV5-5 to TRBJ2-7; D remains ambiguous. Germline loops: CDR1 SGHKS, CDR2 YYEKEE (reference sequence). The V end lost 4 bases, the J end lost 3 bases, and 11 bases lay between the germline ends. This CDR3 is built from 13 residues. The CDR3 here is CASSAGPDYEQYF. CDR3 sequence (DNA): TGTGCCAGCAGCGCCGGACCGGACTACGAGCAGTACTTC.

V is TRBV15 and J is TRBJ1-5; D is uncertain. Per the germline V gene, CDR1 is LNHNV and CDR2 is YYDKDF (reference sequence). V was pared by 4 bases and J by 2 bases, with 6 bases between. The CDR3 totals 13 residues. The CDR3 nucleotides are TGTGCCACCAGCACTGTCCGCAATCAGCCCCAGCATTTT. It translates to CATSTVRNQPQHF.

The genes are TRBV7-9 and TRBJ1-1; TRBD1 is a possible D gene (5 bases). V gave up 5 bases and J gave up 5 bases, with 15 bases separating them. Germline lookup yields CDR1 SEHNR and CDR2 FQNEAQ (reference sequence). This CDR3 region has 14 residues. CDR3 nucleotide sequence: TGTGCCAGCAGCCCAGGGAGTTTCGGGACTGAAGCTTTCTTT. Translation gives CASSPGSFGTEAFF.

The CDR3 nucleotides are TGCAGCGTTGCCGTGGGGGGATATGGCTACACCTTC. It codes for CSVAVGGYGYTF. This chain uses TRBV29-1 with TRBJ1-2; maybe TRBD1 (5 bases). Germline CDR1 reads SQVTM; CDR2 reads ANQGSEA. The CDR3 is 12 amino acids. V lost 4 bases, J lost 5 bases, and 11 bases lay in between.

This chain links TRBV18 with TRBJ1-6, with D maybe TRBD1 (6 bases). V lost 3 bases and J 7 bases, leaving 13 bases between the germline ends. Germline V lookup: CDR1 KGHSH, CDR2 LQKENI. The CDR3 runs 15 residues. The CDR3 loop is CASSPGTWTNSPLHF. CDR3 in DNA: TGTGCCAGCTCACCCGGGACATGGACGAATTCACCCCTCCACTTT.

CDR3 residues: CASSDDIAWGADTNSPLHF. CDR3 DNA sequence: TGTGCCAGCAGTGACGATATTGCGTGGGGTGCGGATACTAATTCACCCCTCCACTTT. The chain couples TRBV6-1 to TRBJ1-6; D gene uncertain. Germline lookup yields CDR1 MNHNS and CDR2 SASEGT. This CDR3 has 19 residues. V lost 3 bases and J 6 bases, leaving 24 bases between the germline ends.

J is TRBJ2-1 and V is TRBV29-1, with D maybe TRBD1 (6 bases). Trimming shortened V by 4 bases and J by 5 bases, and 12 bases separated the two germline ends. Germline CDR1 SQVTM, CDR2 ANQGSEA. This CDR3 has 13 amino acids. In nucleotides, the CDR3 is TGCAGCGTTGTGGGGACACTGGACAATGAGCAGTTCTTC. This sequence encodes CSVVGTLDNEQFF.

This chain uses TRBV7-2 with TRBJ1-1; D unresolved. The CDR3 is made up of 14 amino acids. The germline V and J ends were trimmed by 1 base and 0 bases, with 6 bases remaining between them. Germline assignment: CDR1 SGHTA and CDR2 FQGNSA. CDR3 loop: CASSLGPMNTEAFF. CDR3 sequence (DNA): TGTGCCAGCAGCTTAGGACCGATGAACACTGAAGCTTTCTTT.

CDR3 amino acids: CASSYGGSNQPQHF. In DNA, the CDR3 is TGTGCCAGCAGTTACGGCGGTAGCAATCAGCCCCAGCATTTT. The rearrangement uses TRBV6-5 and TRBJ1-5, with no clear D. The germline V gene encodes CDR1 MNHEY and CDR2 SVGAGI. This CDR3 is 14 amino acids long. Trimming removed 2 bases at V and 0 bases at J, with 5 bases between.

As for this clone: Germline and junction disagree at one end, which may indicate a read error. J is TRBJ1-2 and V is TRBV7-9; D is unresolved. The CDR3 contains 12 residues. CDR1 and CDR2 (germline): SEHNR, FQNEAQ (reference sequence). CDR3 in amino acids: CASSLESLGWEF. The DNA of the CDR3 is TGTGCCAGCAGCTTGGAAAGTCTAGGATGGGAATTC.